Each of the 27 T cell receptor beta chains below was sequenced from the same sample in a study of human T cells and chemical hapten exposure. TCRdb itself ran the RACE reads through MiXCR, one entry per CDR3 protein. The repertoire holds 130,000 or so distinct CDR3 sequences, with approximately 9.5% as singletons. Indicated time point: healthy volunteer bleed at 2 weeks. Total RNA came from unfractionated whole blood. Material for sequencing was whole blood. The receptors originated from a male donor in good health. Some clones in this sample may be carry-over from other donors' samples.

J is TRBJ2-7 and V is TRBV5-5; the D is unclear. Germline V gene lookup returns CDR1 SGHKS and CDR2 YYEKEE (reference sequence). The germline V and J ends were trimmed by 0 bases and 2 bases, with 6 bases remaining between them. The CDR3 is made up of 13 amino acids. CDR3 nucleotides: TGTGCCAGCAGCTTGGATTCAGCCTACGAGCAGTACTTC. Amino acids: CASSLDSAYEQYF.

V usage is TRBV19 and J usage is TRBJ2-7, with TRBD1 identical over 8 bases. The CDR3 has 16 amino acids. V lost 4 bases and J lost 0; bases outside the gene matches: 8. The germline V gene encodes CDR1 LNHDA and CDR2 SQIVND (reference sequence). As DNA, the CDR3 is TGTGCCAGTAGTAGAACTCCGGGACAGGACTCCTACGAGCAGTACTTC. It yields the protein CASSRTPGQDSYEQYF.

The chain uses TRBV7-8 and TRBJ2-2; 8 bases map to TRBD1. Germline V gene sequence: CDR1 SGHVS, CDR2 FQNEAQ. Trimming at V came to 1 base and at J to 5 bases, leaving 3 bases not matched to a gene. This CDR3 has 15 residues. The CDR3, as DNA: TGTGCCAGCAGCTTAGGGACAGGGAGAACCGGGGAGCTGTTTTTT. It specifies CASSLGTGRTGELFF.

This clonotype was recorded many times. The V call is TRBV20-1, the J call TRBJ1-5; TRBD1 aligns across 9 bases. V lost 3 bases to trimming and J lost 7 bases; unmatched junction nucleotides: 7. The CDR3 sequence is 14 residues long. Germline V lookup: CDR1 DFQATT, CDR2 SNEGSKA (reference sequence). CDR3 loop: CSASGGQGTQPQHF. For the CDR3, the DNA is TGCAGTGCTAGCGGGGGACAGGGAACCCAGCCCCAGCATTTT.

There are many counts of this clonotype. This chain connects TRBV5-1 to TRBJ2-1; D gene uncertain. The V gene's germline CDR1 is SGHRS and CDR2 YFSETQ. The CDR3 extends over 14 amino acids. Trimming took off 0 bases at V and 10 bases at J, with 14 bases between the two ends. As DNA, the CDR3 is TGCGCCAGCAGCTTGGAGTTTGGGCTATTCGAGCAGTTCTTC. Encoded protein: CASSLEFGLFEQFF.

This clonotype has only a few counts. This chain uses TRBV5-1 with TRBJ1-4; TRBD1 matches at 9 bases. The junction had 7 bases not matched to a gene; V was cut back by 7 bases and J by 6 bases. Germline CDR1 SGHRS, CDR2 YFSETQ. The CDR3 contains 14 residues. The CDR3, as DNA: TGCGCCAGCCGACCGGGACAGGGCGATGAAAAACTGTTTTTT. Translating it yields CASRPGQGDEKLFF.

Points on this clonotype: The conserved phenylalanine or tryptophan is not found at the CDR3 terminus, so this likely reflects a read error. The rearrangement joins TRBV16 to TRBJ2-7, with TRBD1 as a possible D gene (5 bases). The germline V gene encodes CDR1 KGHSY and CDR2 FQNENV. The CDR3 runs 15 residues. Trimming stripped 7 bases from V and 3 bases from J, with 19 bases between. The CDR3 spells CASTSTEDRLYEQYL. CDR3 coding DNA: TGTGCCAGCACCTCTACCGAAGACAGACTCTACGAGCAGTACTTA.

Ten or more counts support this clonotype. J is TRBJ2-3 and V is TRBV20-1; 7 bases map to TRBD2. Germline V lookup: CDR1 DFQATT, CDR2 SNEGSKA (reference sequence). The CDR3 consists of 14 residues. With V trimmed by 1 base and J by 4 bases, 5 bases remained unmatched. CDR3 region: CSARGQRESDTQYF. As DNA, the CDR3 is TGCAGTGCTAGAGGACAGCGGGAATCAGATACGCAGTATTTT.

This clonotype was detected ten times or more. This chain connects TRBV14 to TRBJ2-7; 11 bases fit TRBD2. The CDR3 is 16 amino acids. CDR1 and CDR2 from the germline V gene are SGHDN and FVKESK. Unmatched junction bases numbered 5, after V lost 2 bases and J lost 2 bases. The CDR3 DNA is TGTGCCAGCAGCCAACCCGGGACTAGCGGTACCTACGAGCAGTACTTC. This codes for CASSQPGTSGTYEQYF.

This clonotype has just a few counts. The CDR3 coding sequence is TGTGCCAGCAGAGTAAGACAGGGGGCGCGGGAGACCCAGTACTTC. Protein product: CASRVRQGARETQYF. V and J are TRBV2 and TRBJ2-5; 10 nucleotides match TRBD1. Germline V gene lookup returns CDR1 SNHLY and CDR2 FYNNEI. The CDR3 is 15 amino acids. The trim removed 6 bases at V and 5 bases at J, leaving 9 bases unmatched.

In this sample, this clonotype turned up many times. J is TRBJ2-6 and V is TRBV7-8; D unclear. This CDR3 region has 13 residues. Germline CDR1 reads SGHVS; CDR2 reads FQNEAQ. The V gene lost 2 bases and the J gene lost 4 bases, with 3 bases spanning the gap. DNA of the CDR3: TGTGCCAGCAGCTTAAGGGGGGCCAACGTCCTGACTTTC. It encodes CASSLRGANVLTF.

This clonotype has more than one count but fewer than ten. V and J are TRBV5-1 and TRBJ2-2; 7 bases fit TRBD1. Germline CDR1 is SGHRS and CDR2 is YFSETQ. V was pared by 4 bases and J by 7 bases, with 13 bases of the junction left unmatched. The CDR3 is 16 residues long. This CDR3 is CASSIGTVLSVGELFF. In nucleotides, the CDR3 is TGCGCCAGCAGCATAGGGACAGTGCTGTCGGTCGGGGAGCTGTTTTTT.

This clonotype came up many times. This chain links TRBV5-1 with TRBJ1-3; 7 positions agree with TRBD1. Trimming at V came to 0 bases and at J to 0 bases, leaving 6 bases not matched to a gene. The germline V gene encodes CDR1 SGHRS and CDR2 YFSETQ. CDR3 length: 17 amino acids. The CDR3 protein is CASSLGSTGVSGNTIYF. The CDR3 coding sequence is TGCGCCAGCAGCTTGGGCTCTACAGGGGTCTCTGGAAACACCATATATTTT.

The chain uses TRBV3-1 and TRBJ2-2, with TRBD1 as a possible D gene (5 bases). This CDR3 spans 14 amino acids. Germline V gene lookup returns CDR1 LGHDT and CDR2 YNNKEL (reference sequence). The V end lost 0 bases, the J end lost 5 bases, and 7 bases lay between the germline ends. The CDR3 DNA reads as TGTGCCAGCAGCCAAGACCCAGGGACCGGGGAGCTGTTTTTT. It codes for CASSQDPGTGELFF.

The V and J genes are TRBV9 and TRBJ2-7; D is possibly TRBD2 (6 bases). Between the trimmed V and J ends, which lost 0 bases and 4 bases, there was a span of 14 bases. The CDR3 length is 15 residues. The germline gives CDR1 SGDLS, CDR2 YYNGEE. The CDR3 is CASSVETRGPYEQYF. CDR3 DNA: TGTGCCAGCAGCGTAGAGACTAGAGGCCCTTACGAGCAGTACTTC.

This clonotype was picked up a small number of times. CDR3 DNA sequence: TGTGCCAGCAGTTACTCTGGACTAGCGGGAGGGTACAATGAGCAGTTCTTC. Translation: CASSYSGLAGGYNEQFF. V and J are TRBV6-2 or TRBV6-3 and TRBJ2-1; 15 bases line up with TRBD2. The ends lost 0 bases at V and 4 bases at J; junction bases unmatched: 1. Germline V gene data show CDR1 as MNHEY and CDR2 as SVGEGT. CDR3 length: 17 amino acids.

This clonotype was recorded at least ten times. The CDR3, as DNA: TGTGCCAGCAGTACCGGGACAGAGACTTACGAGCAGTACTTC. Residues: CASSTGTETYEQYF. This sequence joins TRBV12-3 or TRBV12-4 and TRBJ2-7; 7 nucleotides agree with TRBD1. Germline trimming cut 5 bases from V and 4 bases from J; bases unmatched to any gene: 8. The CDR3 totals 14 residues.

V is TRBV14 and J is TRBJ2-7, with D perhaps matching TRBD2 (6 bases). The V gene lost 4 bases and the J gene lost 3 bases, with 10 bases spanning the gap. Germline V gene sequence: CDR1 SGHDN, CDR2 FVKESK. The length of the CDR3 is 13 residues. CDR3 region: CASSRGLNYEQYF. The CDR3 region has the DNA TGTGCCAGCAGCCGGGGACTGAACTACGAGCAGTACTTC.

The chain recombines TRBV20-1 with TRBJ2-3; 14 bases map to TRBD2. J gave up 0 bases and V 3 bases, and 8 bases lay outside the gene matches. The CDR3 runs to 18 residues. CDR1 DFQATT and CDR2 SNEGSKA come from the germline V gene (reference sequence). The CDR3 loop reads CSARTSGGAWGSTDTQYF. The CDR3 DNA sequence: TGCAGTGCTAGGACTAGCGGGGGGGCCTGGGGGAGCACAGATACGCAGTATTTT.

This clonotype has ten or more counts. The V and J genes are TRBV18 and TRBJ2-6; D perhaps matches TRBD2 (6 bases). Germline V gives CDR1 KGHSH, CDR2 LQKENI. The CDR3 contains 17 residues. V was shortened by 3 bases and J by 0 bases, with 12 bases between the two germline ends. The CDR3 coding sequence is TGTGCCAGCTCACCTTCCACGGGGGTCTCTGGGGCCAACGTCCTGACTTTC. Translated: CASSPSTGVSGANVLTF.

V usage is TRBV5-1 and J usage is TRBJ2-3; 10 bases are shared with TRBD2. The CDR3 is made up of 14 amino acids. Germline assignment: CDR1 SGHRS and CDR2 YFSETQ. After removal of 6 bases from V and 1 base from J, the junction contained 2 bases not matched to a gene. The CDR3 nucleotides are TGCGCCAGCACGACTAGCGGGCGCACAGATACGCAGTATTTT. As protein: CASTTSGRTDTQYF.

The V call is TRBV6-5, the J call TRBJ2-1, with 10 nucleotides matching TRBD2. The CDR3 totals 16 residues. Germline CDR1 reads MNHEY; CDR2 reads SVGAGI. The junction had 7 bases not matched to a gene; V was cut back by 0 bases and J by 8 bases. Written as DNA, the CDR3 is TGTGCCAGCAGTTACTCGCGCCTAGCGGGAGCCGATGAGCAGTTCTTC. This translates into CASSYSRLAGADEQFF.

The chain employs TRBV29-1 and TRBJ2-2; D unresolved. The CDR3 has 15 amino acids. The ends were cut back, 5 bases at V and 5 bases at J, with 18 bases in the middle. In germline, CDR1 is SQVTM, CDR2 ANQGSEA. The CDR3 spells CSVQDPQRSTGELFF. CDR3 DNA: TGCAGCGTTCAGGATCCCCAGCGCTCAACCGGGGAGCTGTTTTTT.

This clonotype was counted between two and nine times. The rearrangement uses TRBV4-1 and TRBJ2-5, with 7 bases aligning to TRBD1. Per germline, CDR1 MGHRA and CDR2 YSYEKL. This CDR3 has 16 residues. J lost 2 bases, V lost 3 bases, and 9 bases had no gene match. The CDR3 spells CASSHTLGQSQETQYF. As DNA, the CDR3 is TGCGCCAGCAGCCACACCCTGGGACAGTCACAAGAGACCCAGTACTTC.

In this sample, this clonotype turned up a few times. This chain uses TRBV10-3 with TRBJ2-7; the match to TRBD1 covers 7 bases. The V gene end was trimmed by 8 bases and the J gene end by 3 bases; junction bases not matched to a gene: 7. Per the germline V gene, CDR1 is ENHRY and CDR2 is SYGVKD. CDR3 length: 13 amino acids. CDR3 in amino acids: CAIVDRQNYEQYF. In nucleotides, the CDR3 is TGTGCCATCGTGGACAGGCAGAACTACGAGCAGTACTTC.

The CDR3 loop reads CASSPQDGESYEQYF. CDR3 DNA sequence: TGTGCCAGCTCACCACAGGACGGAGAATCCTACGAGCAGTACTTC. The V and J genes are TRBV18 and TRBJ2-7; D is unresolved. Germline CDR1 and CDR2: KGHSH and LQKENI. Trimming removed 1 base from V and 1 base from J, with 11 bases in between. This CDR3 contains 15 residues.

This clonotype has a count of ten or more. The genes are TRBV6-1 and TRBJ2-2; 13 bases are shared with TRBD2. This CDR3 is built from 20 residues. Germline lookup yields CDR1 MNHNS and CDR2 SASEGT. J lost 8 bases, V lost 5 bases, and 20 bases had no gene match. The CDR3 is CASSRERFWTSGGLTGELFF. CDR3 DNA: TGTGCCAGCAGTCGAGAAAGGTTCTGGACTAGCGGGGGATTAACAGGGGAGCTGTTTTTT.